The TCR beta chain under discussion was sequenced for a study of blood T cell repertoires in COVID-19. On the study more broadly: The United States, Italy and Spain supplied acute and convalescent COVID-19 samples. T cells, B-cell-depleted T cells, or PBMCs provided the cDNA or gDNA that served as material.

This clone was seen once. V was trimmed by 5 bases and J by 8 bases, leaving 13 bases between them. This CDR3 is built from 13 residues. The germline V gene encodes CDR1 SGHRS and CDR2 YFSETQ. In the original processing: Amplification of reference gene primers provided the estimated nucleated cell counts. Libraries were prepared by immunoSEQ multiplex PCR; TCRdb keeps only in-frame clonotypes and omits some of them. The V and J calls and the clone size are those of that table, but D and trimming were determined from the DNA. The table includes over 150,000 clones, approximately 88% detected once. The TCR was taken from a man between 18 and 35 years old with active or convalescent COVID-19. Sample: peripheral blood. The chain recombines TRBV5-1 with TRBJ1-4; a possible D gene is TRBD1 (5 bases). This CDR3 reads CASSVQGREKLFF. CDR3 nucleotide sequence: TGCGCCAGCAGTGTTCAGGGTCGGGAAAAACTGTTTTTT. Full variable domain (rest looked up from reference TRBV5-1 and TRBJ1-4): KAGVTQTPRYLIKTRGQQVTLSCSPISGHRSVSWYQQTPGQGLQFLFEYFSETQRNKGNFPGRFSGRQFSNSRSEMNVSTLELGDSALYLCASSVQGREKLFFGSGTQLSVL.